These 20 T cell receptor beta chains originate from one sample sequenced in a study of T cell changes during pregnancy in multiple sclerosis. The table came from immunoSEQ multiplex PCR; TCRdb's copy has only in-frame clones and leaves some out. Of 64,000 or so clones in the sample, roughly 96% were seen once. The sample consisted of CD8+ T cells from peripheral blood mononuclear cells, taken after pregnancy. The receptors were sampled from a female donor with multiple sclerosis, enrolled in a pregnancy study.

This clone is a singleton in its sample. The V and J genes are TRBV29-1 and TRBJ2-1, with D perhaps matching TRBD1 (5 bases). V was shortened by 0 bases and J by 5 bases, with 11 bases between the two germline ends. In germline, CDR1 is SQVTM, CDR2 ANQGSEA. This CDR3 contains 14 residues. This CDR3 reads CSVEDRVAHNEQFF. The CDR3 nucleotides are TGCAGCGTTGAAGACAGGGTGGCCCACAATGAGCAGTTCTTC.

The genes are TRBV2 and TRBJ1-5; perhaps TRBD1 as D (6 bases). The V gene lost 5 bases and the J gene lost 3 bases, with 14 bases spanning the gap. Germline V gene data show CDR1 as SNHLY and CDR2 as FYNNEI. CDR3 length: 15 amino acids. CDR3 DNA sequence: TGTGCCAGCAGTCCAAACACAGGGATCAATCAGCCCCAGCATTTT. It is translated as CASSPNTGINQPQHF.

The chain carries TRBV5-6 and TRBJ2-7; D is possibly TRBD1 (6 bases). CDR3 length: 13 amino acids. V dropped 0 bases and J dropped 6 bases, with 10 bases sitting between them. CDR1 is SGHDT and CDR2 is YYEEEE in the germline V gene. The CDR3 loop is CASSLDRVGEQYF. As DNA, the CDR3 is TGTGCCAGCAGCTTGGACAGGGTGGGCGAGCAGTACTTC. Together with reference TRBV5-6 and TRBJ2-7, the CDR3 gives the full variable domain: DAGVTQSPTHLIKTRGQQVTLRCSPKSGHDTVSWYQQALGQGPQFIFQYYEEEERQRGNFPDRFSGHQFPNYSSELNVNALLLGDSALYLCASSLDRVGEQYFGPGTRLTVT.

This chain joins TRBV19 and TRBJ1-2; TRBD1 is a possible D gene (6 bases). CDR3 length: 13 amino acids. Germline CDR1 LNHDA, CDR2 SQIVND (reference sequence). V was cut by 11 bases and J by 4 bases, with 17 bases left in between. The CDR3 reads CAGSEIRGYGYTF. CDR3 nucleotide sequence: TGTGCCGGCTCCGAGATCAGGGGCTATGGCTACACCTTC.

In its sample, this clone was seen once. This rearrangement joins TRBV25-1 to TRBJ2-7; maybe TRBD1 (6 bases). The germline CDR1 and CDR2 sequences are MGHDK and SYGVNS. The CDR3 is 12 residues long. V gave up 8 bases and J gave up 5 bases, with 13 bases separating them. CDR3 region: CASQGNPDEQYF. The CDR3 nucleotides read TGTGCCAGCCAGGGGAATCCCGACGAGCAGTACTTC.

V is TRBV27 and J is TRBJ2-3; D not certain. The CDR3 totals 14 residues. Germline CDR1 reads MNHEY; CDR2 reads SMNVEV (reference sequence). Deletions cut 0 bases from V and 4 bases from J, with 8 bases between. The CDR3: CASSLSNRPDTQYF. DNA of the CDR3: TGTGCCAGCAGTTTATCGAACAGACCAGATACGCAGTATTTT.

J is TRBJ1-1 and V is TRBV19, with 7 bases matching TRBD1. The V segment lost 5 bases and the J segment 0 bases; nucleotides outside the gene matches: 15. The CDR3 runs to 18 residues. Per germline, CDR1 LNHDA and CDR2 SQIVND (reference sequence). In DNA form, the CDR3 reads TGTGCCAGTAGTCTCAAGGGGGCCGGGGAGATCATGAACACTGAAGCTTTCTTT. Protein: CASSLKGAGEIMNTEAFF.

With regard to this clone: Other nucleotide sequences from this sample produce the same CDR3. The rearrangement links TRBV6-5 to TRBJ1-1, with D tentatively TRBD1 (5 bases). V was cut by 3 bases and J by 4 bases, with 9 bases left in between. The CDR3 loop spans 13 amino acids. Germline V gene lookup returns CDR1 MNHEY and CDR2 SVGAGI. The DNA for the CDR3 is TGTGCCAGCAGTTATACGGGGGGCACTGAAGCTTTCTTT. Its translation is CASSYTGGTEAFF.

This clone showed up just once. The CDR3 spells CASVGGTYNEQFF. CDR3 DNA sequence: TGTGCCAGCGTCGGGGGGACCTACAATGAGCAGTTCTTC. The V gene is TRBV28, the J gene TRBJ2-1, with TRBD2 matching over 7 bases. The CDR3 has 13 residues. The V segment lost 8 bases and the J segment 2 bases; nucleotides outside the gene matches: 3. Germline CDR1 reads MDHEN; CDR2 reads SYDVKM.

V and J are TRBV15 and TRBJ2-1; 8 bases map to TRBD2. V lost 7 bases and J lost 1; bases outside the gene matches: 18. Germline CDR1 reads LNHNV; CDR2 reads YYDKDF (reference sequence). This CDR3 has 19 residues. The CDR3 nucleotides are TGTGCCACCAAGGAGGAACCGGGACTAGTCATAGGTTCCTACAATGAGCAGTTCTTC. Its protein is CATKEEPGLVIGSYNEQFF.

The CDR3 protein is CASNKLRGTSNPYYEQYF. The CDR3 DNA sequence: TGTGCCAGTAATAAACTCAGGGGCACCAGCAATCCCTACTACGAGCAGTACTTC. The chain joins TRBV28 to TRBJ2-7; possible D gene TRBD1, 6 bases. The germline gives CDR1 MDHEN, CDR2 SYDVKM. V shed 9 bases and J shed 3 bases, with 30 bases lying between them. The CDR3 runs to 18 residues.

In DNA form, the CDR3 reads TGTGCCAGCACCGAACCGAAAGGGGACTTCCCCGAGCAGTACTTC. This gives the protein CASTEPKGDFPEQYF. V gene TRBV7-8 combines with J gene TRBJ2-7; the D gene is possibly TRBD2 (6 bases). The V and J ends lost 7 bases and 6 bases respectively, with 22 bases between them. Per germline, CDR1 SGHVS and CDR2 FQNEAQ. This CDR3 is built from 15 residues.

This sequence joins TRBV5-6 and TRBJ2-2; D unresolved. This CDR3 region has 13 residues. Looked up from germline, CDR1 is SGHDT and CDR2 is YYEEEE. V lost 0 bases and J lost 6, with 6 bases in between. The CDR3 region has the DNA TGTGCCAGCAGCTTGGCCCCTTCCGGGGAGCTGTTTTTT. This gives the protein CASSLAPSGELFF.

V and J are TRBV6-4 and TRBJ2-2; TRBD1 might be the D (5 bases). V gave up 6 bases and J gave up 1 base, with 15 bases separating them. CDR3 length: 16 amino acids. In germline, CDR1 is MRHNA, CDR2 SNTAGT. CDR3 in amino acids: CASRTTGGENTGELFF. The CDR3 DNA reads TGTGCCAGCAGAACAACAGGCGGAGAGAACACCGGGGAGCTGTTTTTT.

The chain combines TRBV9 with TRBJ2-7; the match to TRBD2 covers 11 bases. Germline CDR1 and CDR2: SGDLS and YYNGEE. Trimming at V came to 3 bases and at J to 6 bases, leaving 8 bases not matched to a gene. The CDR3 sequence is 15 residues long. CDR3 loop: CASSAPGTSGLEQYF. DNA for the CDR3: TGTGCCAGCAGCGCCCCCGGGACTAGCGGCCTCGAGCAGTACTTC.

The chain recombines TRBV19 with TRBJ2-7, with 10 bases matching TRBD2. The CDR3 consists of 15 residues. Losses at the gene ends were 2 bases for V and 1 base for J; bases not matched to a gene: 2. The germline CDR1 and CDR2 sequences are LNHDA and SQIVND (reference sequence). The CDR3 DNA sequence: TGTGCCAGTAGTATATCTAGCGGGAGATCCTACGAGCAGTACTTC. This sequence encodes CASSISSGRSYEQYF.

This chain connects TRBV9 to TRBJ2-7, with 9 bases that match TRBD1. Germline CDR1 reads SGDLS; CDR2 reads YYNGEE. The ends lost 3 bases at V and 1 base at J; junction bases unmatched: 5. The CDR3 runs 15 residues. The CDR3 bases are TGTGCCAGCAGCGAACAGGGGGCGACGTCCTACGAGCAGTACTTC. It translates to CASSEQGATSYEQYF.

This chain joins TRBV6-1 and TRBJ2-7, with 7 bases that match TRBD2. The CDR3 has 14 amino acids. The germline V gene encodes CDR1 MNHNS and CDR2 SASEGT. V dropped 8 bases and J dropped 2; count of bases not matched to a gene: 9. CDR3 amino acids: CASVGGGRPYEQYF. The DNA for the CDR3 is TGTGCCAGCGTTGGGGGGGGACGTCCCTACGAGCAGTACTTC.

This chain links TRBV6-5 with TRBJ2-5; TRBD1 agrees at 9 bases. With 5 bases clipped from V and 5 bases from J, the junction kept 6 bases outside the gene matches. The CDR3 loop spans 14 amino acids. Germline lookup yields CDR1 MNHEY and CDR2 SVGAGI. CDR3 protein: CASSLQGAHETQYF. DNA of the CDR3: TGTGCCAGCAGTCTACAGGGGGCGCATGAGACCCAGTACTTC.

This chain connects TRBV7-9 to TRBJ2-7; 10 bases align to TRBD2. Germline V gene sequence: CDR1 SEHNR, CDR2 FQNEAQ (reference sequence). This CDR3 is 14 amino acids long. V lost 5 bases and J lost 5; bases outside the gene matches: 6. The CDR3 DNA sequence: TGTGCCAGCAGCCAGGCAGCGGGAGGGGACGAGCAGTACTTC. Translation gives CASSQAAGGDEQYF. The variable domain in full, completed from reference TRBV7-9 and TRBJ2-7, reads DTGVSQNPRHKITKRGQNVTFRCDPISEHNRLYWYRQTLGQGPEFLTYFQNEAQLEKSRLLSDRFSAERPKGSFSTLEIQRTEQGDSAMYLCASSQAAGGDEQYFGPGTRLTVT.